Listed below are T cell receptor beta chains from one sample, sequenced in a study of blood T cell repertoires in COVID-19. Profiled with immunoSEQ multiplex PCR; TCRdb holds only in-frame clones, not every one. The data show about 260,000 clones, with about 87% seen just once and 3.5% to 4.5% held by the top ten. The sequencing sample was made of peripheral blood. These receptors all stem from a man between 60 and 75 years old who had recovered from COVID-19. Both conserved end residues are part of each CDR3. The D gene is left open where the match is weak. Clone size is not always given. Where it is, it says once, few, many or a class for expanded clones.

d_gene: .; abundance: .; v_gene: TRBV3-1/TRBV3-2; j_gene: TRBJ2-4; CDR3nt: TGTGCCAGCAGCTCTCGTGGGAGCGGCGGATTAGCCAAAAACATTCAGTACTTC; CDR3aa: CASSSRGSGGLAKNIQYF
d_gene: TRBD1; abundance: .; v_gene: TRBV9; j_gene: TRBJ2-7; CDR3nt: TGTGCCAGCAGCGTAGGACAGGGGGCGAAGTACGAGCAGTACTTC; CDR3aa: CASSVGQGAKYEQYF
d_gene: .; abundance: .; v_gene: TRBV5-1; j_gene: TRBJ2-6; CDR3nt: TGCGCCAGCAGCATACGGGTCGCTGATGCTGGGGCCAACGTCCTGACTTTC; CDR3aa: CASSIRVADAGANVLTF
d_gene: .; abundance: .; v_gene: TRBV4-2; j_gene: TRBJ1-1; CDR3nt: TGTGCCAGCAGCCAAGATCAGGGGAACACTGAAGCTTTCTTT; CDR3aa: CASSQDQGNTEAFF
d_gene: .; abundance: .; v_gene: TRBV6-1; j_gene: TRBJ2-6; CDR3nt: TGTGCCAGCAGTGATCGGACTCTTAGCTCTGGGGCCAACGTCCTGACTTTC; CDR3aa: CASSDRTLSSGANVLTF
d_gene: .; abundance: .; v_gene: TRBV6-5; j_gene: TRBJ2-2; CDR3nt: TGTGCCAGCAGTCTGACAGAAAGCCACACCGGGGAGCTGTTTTTT; CDR3aa: CASSLTESHTGELFF
d_gene: TRBD1; abundance: once; v_gene: TRBV29-1; j_gene: TRBJ2-7; CDR3nt: TGCAGCGTTTGGACAGGGGTTATCTACGAGCAGTACTTC; CDR3aa: CSVWTGVIYEQYF
d_gene: .; abundance: .; v_gene: TRBV5-6; j_gene: TRBJ1-1; CDR3nt: TGTGCCAGCAGCTTGGGGGTAGGGACTGGGAACACTGAAGCTTTCTTT; CDR3aa: CASSLGVGTGNTEAFF
d_gene: TRBD2; abundance: .; v_gene: TRBV4-1; j_gene: TRBJ2-3; CDR3nt: TGCGCCAGCAGCCAAGACTCCCAGCGGGGGGGCCGACCAGATACGCAGTATTTT; CDR3aa: CASSQDSQRGGRPDTQYF
d_gene: TRBD2; abundance: .; v_gene: TRBV20-1; j_gene: TRBJ2-1; CDR3nt: TGCAGTGCTAGTTTTTCGGGGGGTATCGGTGAGCAGTTCTTC; CDR3aa: CSASFSGGIGEQFF
d_gene: TRBD1; abundance: .; v_gene: TRBV9; j_gene: TRBJ1-6; CDR3nt: TGTGCCAGCAGCCCCCGGACAGGGGTTCAAATTAATTCACCCCTCCACTTT; CDR3aa: CASSPRTGVQINSPLHF
d_gene: TRBD1; abundance: .; v_gene: TRBV9; j_gene: TRBJ1-1; CDR3nt: TGTGCCAGCAGCGTAGGGGACAGGTGGGGAAACACTGAAGCTTTCTTT; CDR3aa: CASSVGDRWGNTEAFF
d_gene: .; abundance: .; v_gene: TRBV5-4; j_gene: TRBJ2-2; CDR3nt: TGTGCCAGCAGCTTGGACAGGGCGCACGGGGAGCTGTTTTTT; CDR3aa: CASSLDRAHGELFF
d_gene: .; abundance: .; v_gene: TRBV5-1; j_gene: TRBJ2-1; CDR3nt: TGCGCCAGCAGCCCCCAACCGGGTTTGGGGAGTGAGCAGTTCTTC; CDR3aa: CASSPQPGLGSEQFF
d_gene: .; abundance: .; v_gene: TRBV6-2/TRBV6-3; j_gene: TRBJ2-7; CDR3nt: TGTGCCAGCAGTAGCTCGGGGGAAACTAGGGCCGAGCAGTACTTC; CDR3aa: CASSSSGETRAEQYF
d_gene: TRBD1; abundance: .; v_gene: TRBV15; j_gene: TRBJ2-5; CDR3nt: TGTGCCACCAGCAGAACGGGACAGGGGGGAGAGACCCAGTACTTC; CDR3aa: CATSRTGQGGETQYF
d_gene: .; abundance: .; v_gene: TRBV19; j_gene: TRBJ2-5; CDR3nt: TGTGCCAGTAGTTGGAGTAAACAAGAGACCCAGTACTTC; CDR3aa: CASSWSKQETQYF
d_gene: .; abundance: .; v_gene: TRBV15; j_gene: TRBJ1-2; CDR3nt: TGTGCCACCAGCAGAGATCTGGGCAGAACTAACTATGGCTACACCTTC; CDR3aa: CATSRDLGRTNYGYTF
d_gene: .; abundance: .; v_gene: TRBV2; j_gene: TRBJ1-5; CDR3nt: TGTGCCAGCAGTGGGACTGAGTACAATCAGCCCCAGCATTTT; CDR3aa: CASSGTEYNQPQHF
d_gene: TRBD1; abundance: .; v_gene: TRBV4-1; j_gene: TRBJ1-4; CDR3nt: TGCGCCAGCAGCCAGCCGGACAGGGGTTATGAAAAACTGTTTTTT; CDR3aa: CASSQPDRGYEKLFF
d_gene: .; abundance: .; v_gene: TRBV6-2/TRBV6-3; j_gene: TRBJ2-3; CDR3nt: TGTGCCAGCAGTTATGGGAATCTGGCGAGGGCGGATACGCAGTATTTT; CDR3aa: CASSYGNLARADTQYF
d_gene: .; abundance: .; v_gene: TRBV5-6; j_gene: TRBJ1-5; CDR3nt: TGTGCCAGCAGCTTTGGCAGGGATCAGCCCCAGCATTTT; CDR3aa: CASSFGRDQPQHF
d_gene: .; abundance: .; v_gene: TRBV6-5; j_gene: TRBJ1-1; CDR3nt: TGTGCCAGCAGTTACTCATCCAGGAGGGCTGAAGCTTTCTTT; CDR3aa: CASSYSSRRAEAFF
d_gene: TRBD1; abundance: .; v_gene: TRBV6-5; j_gene: TRBJ1-5; CDR3nt: TGTGCCAGCACCTCGGACAGGGGATATCAGCCCCAGCATTTT; CDR3aa: CASTSDRGYQPQHF
d_gene: .; abundance: few; v_gene: TRBV20-1; j_gene: TRBJ2-7; CDR3nt: TGCAGTGCTGGTGGACACTCCTACGAGCAGTACTTC; CDR3aa: CSAGGHSYEQYF
d_gene: TRBD1; abundance: .; v_gene: TRBV5-1; j_gene: TRBJ2-2; CDR3nt: TGCGCCAGCAGCTCATGGACAGGGTCCAACACCGGGGAGCTGTTTTTT; CDR3aa: CASSSWTGSNTGELFF
d_gene: TRBD1; abundance: .; v_gene: TRBV19; j_gene: TRBJ1-3; CDR3nt: TGTGCCAGTACCCTGACAGGGGGGGGAAACACCATATATTTT; CDR3aa: CASTLTGGGNTIYF
d_gene: .; abundance: .; v_gene: TRBV6-5; j_gene: TRBJ1-2; CDR3nt: TGTGCCAGCAGTTACTCGACGGCCGGTATAGGGGATGGCTACACCTTC; CDR3aa: CASSYSTAGIGDGYTF
d_gene: TRBD1; abundance: .; v_gene: TRBV9; j_gene: TRBJ1-1; CDR3nt: TGTGCCAGCAGCGTAGCTGGACAGGGGGCTGGCACTGAAGCTTTCTTT; CDR3aa: CASSVAGQGAGTEAFF
d_gene: TRBD1; abundance: .; v_gene: TRBV3-1/TRBV3-2; j_gene: TRBJ1-2; CDR3nt: TGTGCCAGCAGCCAGCCGACAGGGTCCAACTATGGCTACACCTTC; CDR3aa: CASSQPTGSNYGYTF
d_gene: .; abundance: .; v_gene: TRBV9; j_gene: TRBJ2-7; CDR3nt: TGTGCCAGCAGCCCCCACGACTACGTCTACGAGCAGTACTTC; CDR3aa: CASSPHDYVYEQYF
d_gene: .; abundance: .; v_gene: TRBV7-9; j_gene: TRBJ2-7; CDR3nt: TGTGCCAGCAGCTTAGCGTTGGTTGAGTCCTACGAGCAGTACTTC; CDR3aa: CASSLALVESYEQYF